This is a list of T cell receptor beta chains from one sample in a study of blood T cell repertoires in COVID-19. The assay was immunoSEQ multiplex PCR, and TCRdb's table has in-frame clones only and misses some. The table records approximately 170,000 clones, approximately 88% of them present only once. The specimen was PBMCs or T cells enriched from blood (not recorded which). These receptors were obtained from a woman younger than 30 who had recovered from COVID-19. CDR3s include the opening cysteine and the closing phenylalanine or tryptophan. The D gene is left open where the match is weak. Only part of the rows carry a size: once, few, many, or a class if the clone is expanded.

NA TRBJ1-2 TRBV9 NA TGTGCCAGCAGCGCGTCCGGGACATCAAACTATGGCTACACCTTC CASSASGTSNYGYTF
TRBD1 TRBJ2-7 TRBV5-5 NA TGTGCCAGCAGCCTCCAGGGGGATATTTTCAGCTCCTACGAGCAGTACTTC CASSLQGDIFSSYEQYF
TRBD2 TRBJ2-1 TRBV27 many TGTGCCAGCAGTTTCGGGGGGCCTAGCGGGAATCAGGATGAGCAGTTCTTC CASSFGGPSGNQDEQFF
NA TRBJ1-6 TRBV7-6 NA TGTGCCAGCAGCTTAGGGAGGGACTCACCCCTCCACTTT CASSLGRDSPLHF
NA TRBJ1-1 TRBV27 NA TGTGCCAGCAGCCCAGTTTCGAACACTGAAGCTTTCTTT CASSPVSNTEAFF
TRBD2 TRBJ2-5 TRBV6-5 NA TGTGCCAGCAGGATTACTAGCGAAGAGACCCAGTACTTC CASRITSEETQYF
NA TRBJ2-7 TRBV11-2 NA TGTGCCAGCAGCTCAAATATCGCCCGTAGCTACGAGCAGTACTTC CASSSNIARSYEQYF
NA TRBJ1-5 TRBV19 NA TGTGCCAGCTCTAAACAGGGTACAGGCAATCAGCCCCAGCATTTT CASSKQGTGNQPQHF
TRBD1 TRBJ1-2 TRBV28 NA TGTGCCAGCAGATCTGGACAGGGTATTGGCTATGGCTACACCTTC CASRSGQGIGYGYTF
TRBD1 TRBJ1-5 TRBV27 NA TGTGCCAGCAGGCCCGGGACAGGGGGAGGTCAGCCCCAGCATTTT CASRPGTGGGQPQHF
NA TRBJ1-3 TRBV30 NA TGTGCCTGGGGGAGCATCTCTGGAAACACCATATATTTT CAWGSISGNTIYF
TRBD1 TRBJ1-2 TRBV10-3 NA TGTGCCATCAGTGAGTCGGCAGGACAGGGCGACTATGGCTACACCTTC CAISESAGQGDYGYTF
NA TRBJ2-5 TRBV20-1 NA TGCAGTGCTAGTGCAGGACAAGAGACCCAGTACTTC CSASAGQETQYF
TRBD1 TRBJ2-7 TRBV6-2/TRBV6-3 NA TGTGCCAGCAGCAAAGCCGGGGGACAGGGGTCCCAGCAGTACTTC CASSKAGGQGSQQYF
NA TRBJ2-1 TRBV4-2 few TGTGCCAGCAGCCAAGAAGCAGCGGCCAATGAGCAGTTCTTC CASSQEAAANEQFF
NA TRBJ1-2 TRBV6-2/TRBV6-3 NA TGTGCCAGCAGCCCCCCCGACAGGCCACTCTATGGCTACACCTTC CASSPPDRPLYGYTF
TRBD2 TRBJ2-7 TRBV28 NA TGTGCCAGCAGTTTGGATCTAGCGGGACCTTACGAGCAGTACTTC CASSLDLAGPYEQYF
NA TRBJ1-2 TRBV9 NA TGTGCCAGCAGCGAAAAAGAGTCTAACTATGGCTACACCTTC CASSEKESNYGYTF
NA TRBJ1-4 TRBV15 NA TGTGCCACCAGCAGAGGCATCGGGAATGAAAAACTGTTTTTT CATSRGIGNEKLFF
TRBD2 TRBJ2-1 TRBV7-9 NA TGTGCCAGCAGCTTGACTAGCGGTACCAATGAGCAGTTCTTC CASSLTSGTNEQFF
NA TRBJ1-1 TRBV4-3 NA TGCGCCAGCAGCCGCAACTGGCCAGGGGAAGGGACTGAAGCTTTCTTT CASSRNWPGEGTEAFF
NA TRBJ2-3 TRBV5-1 NA TGCGCCAGCAGCTTGGTATTTCTAGCATCTTCTCCAGATACGCAGTATTTT CASSLVFLASSPDTQYF
TRBD1 TRBJ2-5 TRBV6-1 NA TGTGCCAGCAGTGAAGGGACAGGTCGTCAAGAGACCCAGTACTTC CASSEGTGRQETQYF
NA TRBJ2-1 TRBV30 NA TGTGCCTGGAGTGTAGGAGGGAGCTCCTACAATGAGCAGTTCTTC CAWSVGGSSYNEQFF
TRBD1 TRBJ2-7 TRBV28 many TGTGCCAGCAGTTTACAGGGGGCCTACGAGCAGTACTTC CASSLQGAYEQYF
TRBD1 TRBJ2-3 TRBV6-4 once TGTGCCAGCAGTGCAGGGGGCGAGTCTTGGGATACGCAGTATTTT CASSAGGESWDTQYF
NA TRBJ1-6 TRBV30 NA TGTGCCTGGGGGCGGGATAATTCACCCCTCCACTTT CAWGRDNSPLHF
TRBD1 TRBJ1-2 TRBV7-8 NA TGTGCCAGCAGCGCTCACCGGGACAGGGGGTTAGACACCTTC CASSAHRDRGLDTF
TRBD1 TRBJ1-3 TRBV7-2 NA TGTGCCAGCAGCACGAGACAGGGGCTACAAGCTGGAAACACCATATATTTT CASSTRQGLQAGNTIYF
TRBD2 TRBJ2-5 TRBV6-2/TRBV6-3 once TGTGCCAGCAGTTACCCCTTCGCGGGGGGGCCGGAAGAGACCCAGTACTTC CASSYPFAGGPEETQYF
NA TRBJ1-4 TRBV11-2 NA TGTGCCAGCAGCCCACGACAGAATAATGAAAAACTGTTTTTT CASSPRQNNEKLFF
NA TRBJ2-7 TRBV25-1 NA TGTGCCAGCAGCGAGGGAGGTGCCTACGAGCAGTACTTC CASSEGGAYEQYF
TRBD1 TRBJ1-2 TRBV9 NA TGTGCCAGCAGCGTGTCACAGGGGGGGAGCTATGGCTACACCTTC CASSVSQGGSYGYTF
NA TRBJ2-7 TRBV5-6 NA TGTGCCAGCAGCTTGATCGCCTTTGGCAGGGTGGCAGACGAGCAGTACTTC CASSLIAFGRVADEQYF
TRBD1 TRBJ1-1 TRBV6-2/TRBV6-3 NA TGTGCCAGCAGTTTGTCAGGGGGCGGCACTGAAGCTTTCTTT CASSLSGGGTEAFF
TRBD2 TRBJ2-7 TRBV28 NA TGTGCCAGCAGTTTATTGGCTAGCGGGAGACGCGAGCAGTACTTC CASSLLASGRREQYF